Listed below are T cell receptor beta chains from one sample, sequenced in a study of patients and donors after allogeneic stem cell transplantation. Using its own MiXCR run on the RT-PCR reads, TCRdb lists one record per CDR3 protein. The sample shows some 880,000 distinct CDR3 sequences, approximately 19% of them seen only once. The sequenced sample was blood, either unsorted or a sorted T cell fraction (not recorded which). The receptors were gathered from a human donor who was either an allogeneic HSCT recipient or a stem cell or donor lymphocyte infusion donor (not recorded which). It is not recorded whose cells these are; they may come from a transplant donor. The CDR3 runs from the conserved cysteine through the conserved F or W. The order of the fields is CDR3 length, clone size, J gene, V gene, D gene, CDR3 protein, CDR3 DNA. D genes are given only for firm matches. Size values are once, few and many counts, or a class for expanded clones, and some rows have none.

len: 16; abundance: .; j_gene: TRBJ1-5; v_gene: TRBV20-1; d_gene: .; CDR3aa: CSASEAGSHRNQPQHF; CDR3nt: TGCAGTGCTAGTGAGGCAGGATCACACCGCAATCAGCCCCAGCATTTT
len: 14; abundance: few; j_gene: TRBJ2-3; v_gene: TRBV7-9; d_gene: .; CDR3aa: CASSPVDLTDTQYF; CDR3nt: TGTGCCAGCAGCCCCGTAGACCTCACAGATACGCAGTATTTT
len: 17; abundance: few; j_gene: TRBJ2-5; v_gene: TRBV4-2; d_gene: TRBD2; CDR3aa: CASSQVPSGTAQETQYF; CDR3nt: TGTGCCAGCAGCCAAGTCCCTAGCGGGACCGCTCAAGAGACCCAGTACTTC
len: 15; abundance: .; j_gene: TRBJ2-1; v_gene: TRBV6-2/TRBV6-3; d_gene: .; CDR3aa: CASRPPDRRYNEQFF; CDR3nt: TGTGCCAGCAGACCCCCCGACAGGAGATACAATGAGCAGTTCTTC
len: 13; abundance: many; j_gene: TRBJ2-7; v_gene: TRBV5-1; d_gene: .; CDR3aa: CASSLVSGYEQYF; CDR3nt: TGCGCCAGCAGCTTGGTTTCAGGCTACGAGCAGTACTTC
len: 13; abundance: many; j_gene: TRBJ2-1; v_gene: TRBV20-1; d_gene: .; CDR3aa: CSARGLELDEQFF; CDR3nt: TGCAGTGCTAGAGGACTAGAATTGGATGAGCAGTTCTTC
len: 19; abundance: .; j_gene: TRBJ2-3; v_gene: TRBV4-2; d_gene: TRBD2; CDR3aa: CASTPIQTSGGLYTDTQYF; CDR3nt: TGTGCCAGCACCCCCATCCAGACTAGCGGGGGACTCTACACAGATACGCAGTATTTT
len: 15; abundance: few; j_gene: TRBJ2-3; v_gene: TRBV6-2/TRBV6-3; d_gene: .; CDR3aa: CASSSYTGSTDTQYF; CDR3nt: TGTGCCAGCAGTTCCTATACCGGGAGCACAGATACGCAGTATTTT
len: 14; abundance: .; j_gene: TRBJ1-3; v_gene: TRBV5-1; d_gene: .; CDR3aa: CASSIQPSGNTIYF; CDR3nt: TGCGCCAGCAGTATCCAGCCCTCTGGAAACACCATATATTTT
len: 15; abundance: .; j_gene: TRBJ2-1; v_gene: TRBV5-1; d_gene: .; CDR3aa: CASSLGTGLNNEQFF; CDR3nt: TGCGCCAGCAGCTTGGGGACGGGACTTAACAATGAGCAGTTCTTC
len: 13; abundance: few; j_gene: TRBJ1-1; v_gene: TRBV19; d_gene: .; CDR3aa: CASSTMSGTEAFF; CDR3nt: TGTGCCAGTAGTACCATGTCGGGCACTGAAGCTTTCTTT
len: 14; abundance: few; j_gene: TRBJ1-6; v_gene: TRBV3-1; d_gene: TRBD1; CDR3aa: CASSLPGQEAPLHF; CDR3nt: TGTGCCAGCAGCCTGCCGGGACAGGAAGCACCCCTCCACTTT
len: 12; abundance: .; j_gene: TRBJ2-3; v_gene: TRBV29-1; d_gene: .; CDR3aa: CSVARDGDTQYF; CDR3nt: TGCAGCGTTGCTAGGGATGGCGATACGCAGTATTTT
len: 11; abundance: many; j_gene: TRBJ2-3; v_gene: TRBV29-1; d_gene: .; CDR3aa: CSVEEGQPQYF; CDR3nt: TGCAGCGTTGAAGAAGGGCAACCGCAGTATTTT
len: 16; abundance: few; j_gene: TRBJ1-2; v_gene: TRBV20-1; d_gene: TRBD1; CDR3aa: CSARGDRGGPHYGYTF; CDR3nt: TGCAGTGCTAGAGGGGACAGGGGGGGGCCCCACTATGGCTACACCTTC
len: 17; abundance: few; j_gene: TRBJ2-6; v_gene: TRBV21-1; d_gene: .; CDR3aa: CASSSGQDVAGANVLTF; CDR3nt: TGTGCCAGCAGCAGTGGACAGGACGTAGCTGGGGCCAACGTCCTGACTTTC
len: 12; abundance: .; j_gene: TRBJ1-1; v_gene: TRBV7-8; d_gene: .; CDR3aa: CASSLLTTEAFF; CDR3nt: TGTGCCAGCAGCCTACTTACCACTGAAGCTTTCTTT
len: 14; abundance: .; j_gene: TRBJ2-3; v_gene: TRBV6-5; d_gene: TRBD1; CDR3aa: CASSYRGQPDTQYF; CDR3nt: TGTGCCAGCAGTTACCGGGGACAGCCAGATACGCAGTATTTT
len: 15; abundance: .; j_gene: TRBJ1-5; v_gene: TRBV7-8; d_gene: .; CDR3aa: CASSLDGRTNQPQHF; CDR3nt: TGTGCCAGCAGCTTAGATGGCAGAACCAATCAGCCCCAGCATTTT
len: 13; abundance: .; j_gene: TRBJ2-1; v_gene: TRBV20-1; d_gene: .; CDR3aa: CSGGQDSYNEQFF; CDR3nt: TGCAGTGGGGGGCAGGACTCCTACAATGAGCAGTTCTTC
len: 13; abundance: .; j_gene: TRBJ2-5; v_gene: TRBV20-1; d_gene: .; CDR3aa: CSVLGLIRETQYF; CDR3nt: TGCAGTGTCCTCGGACTTATAAGAGAGACCCAGTACTTC
len: 14; abundance: .; j_gene: TRBJ2-1; v_gene: TRBV20-1; d_gene: TRBD1; CDR3aa: CSARDGTGGSEQFF; CDR3nt: TGCAGTGCTAGAGATGGGACAGGGGGCAGTGAGCAGTTCTTC
len: 13; abundance: .; j_gene: TRBJ2-1; v_gene: TRBV12-3/TRBV12-4; d_gene: .; CDR3aa: CAGRGSSYNEQFF; CDR3nt: TGTGCCGGGCGGGGAAGCTCCTACAATGAGCAGTTCTTC
len: 9; abundance: once; j_gene: TRBJ2-1; v_gene: TRBV6-2/TRBV6-3; d_gene: .; CDR3aa: CASSIEQFF; CDR3nt: TGTGCCAGCAGTATTGAGCAGTTCTTC
len: 15; abundance: .; j_gene: TRBJ1-3; v_gene: TRBV7-2; d_gene: TRBD1; CDR3aa: CASSLRRGPGNTIYF; CDR3nt: TGTGCCAGCAGCTTACGCAGGGGGCCTGGAAACACCATATATTTT
len: 14; abundance: .; j_gene: TRBJ2-1; v_gene: TRBV5-8; d_gene: .; CDR3aa: CASSLQGPSYEQFF; CDR3nt: TGTGCCAGCAGCTTGCAGGGGCCAAGCTATGAGCAGTTCTTC
len: 15; abundance: .; j_gene: TRBJ2-1; v_gene: TRBV29-1; d_gene: TRBD2; CDR3aa: CSVPRQPGLAAEQFF; CDR3nt: TGCAGCGTCCCTAGACAGCCGGGACTAGCGGCTGAGCAGTTCTTC
len: 13; abundance: .; j_gene: TRBJ2-2; v_gene: TRBV7-9; d_gene: .; CDR3aa: CASSFRVSGELFF; CDR3nt: TGTGCCAGCAGCTTTCGGGTGTCCGGGGAGCTGTTTTTT
len: 14; abundance: few; j_gene: TRBJ2-1; v_gene: TRBV25-1; d_gene: .; CDR3aa: CASSAVLAVYEQFF; CDR3nt: TGTGCCAGCAGTGCGGTACTAGCAGTATATGAGCAGTTCTTC
len: 13; abundance: once; j_gene: TRBJ2-7; v_gene: TRBV6-1; d_gene: TRBD1; CDR3aa: CASSRGQGSEQYF; CDR3nt: TGTGCCAGCAGCCGAGGACAGGGGTCCGAGCAGTACTTC
len: 14; abundance: few; j_gene: TRBJ2-7; v_gene: TRBV7-6; d_gene: .; CDR3aa: CASSLGHGTYEQYF; CDR3nt: TGTGCCAGCAGCTTAGGGCATGGGACCTACGAGCAGTACTTC
len: 13; abundance: many; j_gene: TRBJ1-1; v_gene: TRBV5-1; d_gene: .; CDR3aa: CASRHLLNTEAFF; CDR3nt: TGCGCCAGCAGACATCTCCTGAACACTGAAGCTTTCTTT
len: 15; abundance: .; j_gene: TRBJ2-7; v_gene: TRBV4-1; d_gene: .; CDR3aa: CASSQVSAGSYEQYF; CDR3nt: TGCGCCAGCAGCCAAGTAAGCGCGGGCTCCTACGAGCAGTACTTC
len: 16; abundance: .; j_gene: TRBJ2-6; v_gene: TRBV12-3/TRBV12-4; d_gene: .; CDR3aa: CASGDTESSGANVLTF; CDR3nt: TGTGCCAGCGGGGACACGGAGTCGTCTGGGGCCAACGTCCTGACTTTC
len: 15; abundance: .; j_gene: TRBJ2-3; v_gene: TRBV6-5; d_gene: TRBD2; CDR3aa: CASSCQRGGPDTQYF; CDR3nt: TGTGCCAGCAGTTGCCAGCGGGGGGGCCCAGATACGCAGTATTTT
len: 18; abundance: few; j_gene: TRBJ1-1; v_gene: TRBV28; d_gene: TRBD1; CDR3aa: CASSLRAGGSRGDTEAFF; CDR3nt: TGTGCCAGCAGTTTACGGGCAGGGGGCTCTAGGGGAGACACTGAAGCTTTCTTT
len: 16; abundance: few; j_gene: TRBJ2-1; v_gene: TRBV16; d_gene: .; CDR3aa: CASSKLDKRTNNEQFF; CDR3nt: TGTGCCAGCAGCAAGTTGGACAAACGGACAAACAATGAGCAGTTCTTC
len: 15; abundance: .; j_gene: TRBJ2-7; v_gene: TRBV30; d_gene: TRBD2; CDR3aa: CAWSGRVSGKHEQYF; CDR3nt: TGTGCCTGGAGTGGTAGGGTTAGCGGGAAACACGAGCAGTACTTC
len: 14; abundance: .; j_gene: TRBJ2-5; v_gene: TRBV6-5; d_gene: .; CDR3aa: CASSYDRGLGTQYF; CDR3nt: TGTGCCAGCAGTTACGATCGGGGGTTGGGGACCCAGTACTTC
len: 18; abundance: few; j_gene: TRBJ1-2; v_gene: TRBV10-3; d_gene: TRBD1; CDR3aa: CAISESLGRGSSGYGYTF; CDR3nt: TGTGCCATCAGTGAGTCGCTTGGCAGGGGGTCGTCAGGCTATGGCTACACCTTC